Listed below are T cell receptor beta chains from one sample, sequenced in a study of human T cells and chemical hapten exposure. TCRdb itself ran the RACE reads through MiXCR, one entry per CDR3 protein. Among 340,000 or so distinct CDR3 sequences listed, approximately 6.3% were seen once. The specimen was whole blood, collected in connection with sensitization to the hapten diphenylcyclopropenone (DPC). These receptor sequences come from a woman younger than 30 with alopecia areata. Some clones in this sample may be carry-over from other donors' samples. CDR3s include the opening cysteine and the closing phenylalanine or tryptophan. The D gene is left open where the match is weak. Clone size, where shown, is once, few, many, or a class for clones that have expanded.

size	V	D	J	CDR3	DNA
many	TRBV7-2	NA	TRBJ2-7	CASSLVPRIFYEQYF	TGTGCCAGCAGCTTAGTACCCAGGATTTTCTACGAGCAGTACTTC
NA	TRBV10-3	NA	TRBJ2-4	CAIRSLGAYPYF	TGTGCCATCAGATCTTTGGGGGCCTACCCGTACTTC
NA	TRBV6-6	TRBD2	TRBJ2-1	CASTPKRGGGNNEQFF	TGTGCCAGCACCCCCAAACGGGGGGGAGGGAACAATGAGCAGTTCTTC
NA	TRBV20-1	NA	TRBJ2-1	CSARGYDTLVPYNEQFF	TGCAGTGCTAGAGGATACGACACCCTAGTGCCATACAATGAGCAGTTCTTC
many	TRBV19	TRBD1	TRBJ2-7	CASSIAGQGVSYEQYF	TGTGCCAGTAGTATCGCTGGACAGGGGGTTTCCTACGAGCAGTACTTC
many	TRBV9	TRBD1	TRBJ1-1	CASSRQGGTEAFF	TGTGCCAGCAGCCGACAGGGGGGGACTGAAGCTTTCTTT
many	TRBV5-4	NA	TRBJ1-4	CASSFTGREVEKLFF	TGTGCCAGCAGCTTCACGGGCCGGGAAGTAGAAAAACTGTTTTTT
many	TRBV29-1	TRBD1	TRBJ2-3	CSVSRTGFADTQYF	TGCAGCGTCAGCAGGACAGGGTTTGCAGATACGCAGTATTTT
few	TRBV7-3	NA	TRBJ1-3	CASSSQTGNTIYF	TGTGCCAGCAGCTCCCAGACTGGAAACACCATATATTTT
NA	TRBV20-1	NA	TRBJ1-1	CSASWTVNTEAFF	TGCAGTGCTAGTTGGACAGTGAACACTGAAGCTTTCTTT
many	TRBV4-3	NA	TRBJ2-3	CASSQDGVGTDTQYF	TGCGCCAGCAGCCAAGATGGAGTTGGCACAGATACGCAGTATTTT
NA	TRBV7-8	NA	TRBJ2-3	CASSLVVAARTDTQYF	TGTGCCAGCAGCTTAGTAGTAGCGGCACGCACAGATACGCAGTATTTT
NA	TRBV7-9	TRBD2	TRBJ2-7	CASSATSGGSYEQYF	TGTGCCAGCAGCGCCACTAGCGGGGGATCCTACGAGCAGTACTTC
few	TRBV9	TRBD2	TRBJ2-3	CASSVEGSGGAVPDTQYF	TGTGCCAGCAGCGTAGAGGGTAGCGGGGGGGCCGTCCCAGATACGCAGTATTTT
few	TRBV9	NA	TRBJ1-5	CASSVQGDPNQPQHF	TGTGCCAGCAGCGTGCAGGGCGATCCCAATCAGCCCCAGCATTTT
few	TRBV25-1	NA	TRBJ1-1	CASSDWGLDTEAFF	TGTGCCAGCAGTGATTGGGGACTGGACACTGAAGCCTTCTTT
NA	TRBV7-2	NA	TRBJ1-1	CASSLRVSRPEAFF	TGTGCCAGCAGCTTAAGGGTGTCACGGCCTGAAGCTTTCTTT
many	TRBV6-1	TRBD2	TRBJ2-3	CASSRTVAGGPGDTQYF	TGTGCCAGCAGCAGGACTGTAGCGGGGGGGCCCGGAGATACGCAGTATTTT
few	TRBV4-2	NA	TRBJ1-5	CASSPPSDKRFGNQPQHF	TGTGCCAGCTCCCCCCCATCGGACAAAAGGTTTGGGAATCAGCCCCAGCATTTT
few	TRBV2	TRBD2	TRBJ2-2	CASSASGGPGELFF	TGTGCCAGCAGCGCTAGCGGGGGGCCCGGGGAGCTGTTTTTT
few	TRBV9	TRBD1	TRBJ2-2	CASSVVGTGNTGELFF	TGTGCCAGCAGCGTAGTGGGGACAGGAAACACCGGGGAGCTGTTTTTT
many	TRBV20-1	TRBD1	TRBJ1-1	CSAQQGFGAFF	TGCAGTGCTCAACAGGGGTTTGGGGCTTTCTTT
NA	TRBV7-2	NA	TRBJ1-5	CASSSQTGSEWPQHF	TGTGCCAGCAGCTCCCAGACAGGATCAGAGTGGCCCCAGCATTTT
NA	TRBV29-1	NA	TRBJ2-3	CSGGRVTDTQYF	TGCAGCGGGGGACGGGTAACAGATACGCAGTATTTT
many	TRBV29-1	TRBD2	TRBJ2-3	CSVEDPKRGSTDTQYF	TGCAGCGTTGAAGATCCCAAGCGGGGGAGCACAGATACGCAGTATTTT
few	TRBV28	NA	TRBJ1-6	CASSFKADSPLHF	TGTGCCAGCAGTTTTAAAGCGGATTCACCCCTCCACTTT
many	TRBV7-2	NA	TRBJ2-7	CASSSVAGSEQYF	TGTGCCAGCAGCTCTGTTGCGGGGAGCGAGCAGTACTTC
NA	TRBV2	NA	TRBJ2-7	CASSVGGAHEQYF	TGTGCCAGCAGTGTCGGAGGGGCCCACGAGCAGTACTTC
few	TRBV18	TRBD1	TRBJ1-2	CASSPGQATNYGYTF	TGTGCCAGCTCACCAGGACAGGCCACTAACTATGGCTACACCTTC
NA	TRBV6-2/TRBV6-3	TRBD1	TRBJ1-1	CASSLHRGRSTEAFF	TGTGCCAGCAGTTTGCACAGGGGCAGGAGCACTGAAGCTTTCTTT
few	TRBV25-1	TRBD2	TRBJ2-7	CASSDTSGSYEQYF	TGTGCCAGCAGCGATACTAGCGGGAGCTACGAGCAGTACTTC
NA	TRBV29-1	NA	TRBJ1-2	CSVEDFTPSYGYTF	TGCAGCGTTGAAGACTTTACTCCCAGCTATGGCTACACCTTC
few	TRBV14	TRBD1	TRBJ1-2	CASSQDQGGGLTWSYTF	TGTGCCAGCAGCCAAGATCAAGGAGGGGGCCTCACCTGGAGCTACACCTTC